Each of the 30 T cell receptor beta chains below was sequenced from the same sample in a study of early T cells in non-severe SARS-CoV-2 infection listed by TCRdb under 2021. Libraries came from 5' RACE. Sequencing was carried out with a NextSeq 500. Using fastp trimming at Q25 and MiXCR clonotype assembly, TCRdb reanalyzed the public sequencing data and kept in-frame beta chains. Every CDR3 protein is listed once, alongside the most common genes and DNA of its rows. The sample has 65,000 to 95,000 distinct CDR3 sequences on record, roughly 12% of them singletons. The ten top clones hold about a sixth of the sample. The source was whole blood, collected at baseline. The receptors were sampled from an adult who was a healthcare worker with PCR-confirmed SARS-CoV-2 infection or an uninfected control (not recorded which). The donor label of this sample is uncertain.

This clonotype was counted a few times. This chain links TRBV21-1 with TRBJ2-7; whether TRBD1, the table's D call, matches the DNA was not checked. TRBV21-1 is flagged as a pseudogene. CDR3 length equals 15 residues. CDR3 in DNA: TGTGCCAGCAGCAGAGGGGGACGGGTCCTCGGCGAGCAGTACTTC. Protein sequence: CASSRGGRVLGEQYF.

This clonotype has a handful of counts. The V gene is TRBV9, the J gene TRBJ2-7, with TRBD1 as a possible D gene (6 bases). This CDR3 contains 15 residues. Trimming took off 3 bases at V and 6 bases at J, with 19 bases between the two ends. Per the germline V gene, CDR1 is SGDLS and CDR2 is YYNGEE. The CDR3: CASSEGSGALREQYF. As DNA, the CDR3 is TGTGCCAGCAGCGAGGGGTCAGGGGCCCTTCGCGAGCAGTACTTC.

The rearrangement uses TRBV5-1 and TRBJ2-7; D not resolved. V was pared by 0 bases and J by 6 bases, with 13 bases between. The CDR3 is made up of 14 amino acids. The germline V gene encodes CDR1 SGHRS and CDR2 YFSETQ. The CDR3 coding sequence is TGCGCCAGCAGCTTGGAACTCGCCCGCTCCGAGCAGTACTTC. Encoded protein: CASSLELARSEQYF.

The sample holds many counts of this clonotype. V gene TRBV3-1 combines with J gene TRBJ1-1; possible D gene TRBD1, 6 bases. Trimming shortened V by 4 bases and J by 4 bases, and 16 bases separated the two germline ends. Germline V gene lookup returns CDR1 LGHDT and CDR2 YNNKEL (reference sequence). The CDR3 loop spans 15 amino acids. CDR3: CASSPLRGPGTEAFF. For the CDR3, the DNA is TGTGCCAGCAGCCCTTTACGGGGGCCGGGCACTGAAGCTTTCTTT. The complete variable domain, with remaining parts taken from reference TRBV3-1 and TRBJ1-1, reads DTAVSQTPKYLVTQMGNDKSIKCEQNLGHDTMYWYKQDSKKFLKIMFSYNNKELIINETVPNRFSPKSPDKAHLNLHINSLELGDSAVYFCASSPLRGPGTEAFFGQGTRLTVV.

This clonotype appeared a few times. The gene calls are TRBV27 and TRBJ1-6; 7 bases map to TRBD1. Germline lookup yields CDR1 MNHEY and CDR2 SMNVEV (reference sequence). The CDR3 has 13 residues. The V gene end was trimmed by 5 bases and the J gene end by 15 bases; junction bases not matched to a gene: 10. CDR3 in amino acids: CASSHNRDSDLHF. CDR3 nucleotides: TGTGCCAGCAGTCACAACCGGGACAGCGACCTCCACTTT.

This clonotype has a count of ten or more. CDR3 DNA sequence: TGTGCCAGCAGCGCCGACAGGGTAAGGACTGAAGCTTTCTTT. Encoded protein: CASSADRVRTEAFF. The rearrangement joins TRBV9 to TRBJ1-1, with 7 positions matching TRBD1. After removal of 3 bases from V and 5 bases from J, the junction contained 7 bases not matched to a gene. This CDR3 is built from 14 residues. Germline lookup yields CDR1 SGDLS and CDR2 YYNGEE.

This chain connects TRBV5-6 to TRBJ2-1, with D perhaps matching TRBD1 or TRBD2 (5 bases each). The CDR3 extends over 14 amino acids. The germline V and J ends were trimmed by 6 bases and 8 bases, with 18 bases remaining between them. Germline V lookup: CDR1 SGHDT, CDR2 YYEEEE. The CDR3 nucleotides are TGTGCCAGCATTGGGGACGGGGCCCGAGATGAGCAGTTCTTC. Translated: CASIGDGARDEQFF.

Ten or more counts support this clonotype. The V gene is TRBV5-1, the J gene TRBJ2-1; 9 bases are a match to TRBD2. CDR1 SGHRS and CDR2 YFSETQ come from the germline V gene. The CDR3 has 16 residues. Unmatched junction bases numbered 6, after V lost 4 bases and J lost 1 base. The DNA of the CDR3 is TGCGCCAGCAGCCCCCTGACTAGCGGATCCTACAATGAGCAGTTCTTC. This codes for CASSPLTSGSYNEQFF.

The chain couples TRBV18 to TRBJ2-7; 11 bases are a match to TRBD2. Germline loops: CDR1 KGHSH, CDR2 LQKENI. V lost 6 bases to trimming and J lost 7 bases; unmatched junction nucleotides: 20. CDR3 length equals 18 residues. This chain's CDR3 is CASSRRTSGSSDSVEQYF. The CDR3 DNA follows: TGTGCCAGCTCCCGTCGAACTAGCGGGAGTTCAGACAGCGTGGAGCAGTACTTC.

V and J are TRBV20-1 and TRBJ1-1; TRBD1 might be the D (5 bases). Germline-derived CDR1 and CDR2 are DFQATT and SNEGSKA (reference sequence). V was cut by 1 base and J by 6 bases, with 12 bases left in between. The CDR3 sequence is 13 residues long. The CDR3 coding sequence is TGCAGTGCTAGAGGGGGCTGGGTCCCTGAAGCTTTCTTT. It is translated as CSARGGWVPEAFF.

This rearrangement joins TRBV5-6 to TRBJ2-5; D might be TRBD1 (6 bases). The length of the CDR3 is 15 residues. Germline V gives CDR1 SGHDT, CDR2 YYEEEE. V gave up 1 base and J gave up 1 base, with 11 bases separating them. CDR3 region: CASSLMLRGQETQYF. The DNA of the CDR3 is TGTGCCAGCAGCTTGATGCTCAGGGGCCAAGAGACCCAGTACTTC.

The chain links TRBV18 to TRBJ2-3; D possibly corresponds to TRBD1 (6 bases). Germline-derived CDR1 and CDR2 are KGHSH and LQKENI. This CDR3 contains 16 residues. Trimming stripped 4 bases from V and 2 bases from J, with 16 bases between. CDR3 coding DNA: TGTGCCAGCTCACGACGAAACAGGGATATCACAGATACGCAGTATTTT. This sequence encodes CASSRRNRDITDTQYF.

This clonotype was recorded at least ten times. The chain uses TRBV7-6 and TRBJ2-1, with TRBD2 matching over 10 bases. The germline V gene has CDR1 SGHVS and CDR2 FNYEAQ. The CDR3 loop spans 15 amino acids. Trimming took 2 bases from V and 9 from J; bases not matched to a gene: 7. The CDR3 reads CASSLYSGGAGEQFF. As DNA, the CDR3 is TGTGCCAGCAGCTTATACAGCGGGGGGGCGGGTGAGCAGTTCTTC.

The gene calls are TRBV9 and TRBJ1-1; TRBD1 might be the D (5 bases). Trimming pared 0 bases from V and 6 bases from J, leaving 15 bases between. Germline CDR1 SGDLS, CDR2 YYNGEE. The CDR3 runs to 15 residues. In DNA form, the CDR3 reads TGTGCCAGCAGCGTAGGTCGGGGGGGAACCTCTGAAGCTTTCTTT. The encoded protein is CASSVGRGGTSEAFF.

In this sample, this clonotype turned up many times. The chain has TRBV12-3 or TRBV12-4 and TRBJ2-7, with 11 bases matching TRBD1. This CDR3 has 18 residues. J gave up 6 bases and V 3 bases, and 16 bases lay outside the gene matches. The CDR3 protein is CASSFGQGAARRFGEQYF. In DNA, the CDR3 is TGTGCCAGCAGTTTTGGACAGGGGGCGGCGCGGCGCTTTGGCGAGCAGTACTTC.

This clonotype has more than one count but fewer than ten. The rearrangement links TRBV6-1 to TRBJ2-3, with a possible D match to TRBD1 (5 bases). V lost 8 bases and J 2 bases, leaving 11 bases between the germline ends. Germline CDR1 MNHNS, CDR2 SASEGT. This CDR3 spans 13 amino acids. CDR3 protein: CASLPGYTDTQYF. CDR3 sequence (DNA): TGTGCCAGCCTTCCAGGGTACACAGATACGCAGTATTTT.

The chain carries TRBV7-9 and TRBJ2-3; perhaps TRBD2 as D (5 bases). Per the germline V gene, CDR1 is SEHNR and CDR2 is FQNEAQ (reference sequence). The CDR3 has 12 residues. Trimming pared 4 bases from V and 8 bases from J, leaving 10 bases between. CDR3 amino acids: CASSSPGGTQYF. For the CDR3, the DNA is TGTGCCAGCAGCTCCCCCGGAGGTACGCAGTATTTT.

V and J are TRBV20-1 and TRBJ2-1; D gene unclear. Germline-derived CDR1 and CDR2 are DFQATT and SNEGSKA (reference sequence). The CDR3 runs 15 residues. V lost 2 bases and J 0 bases, leaving 11 bases between the germline ends. DNA for the CDR3: TGCAGTGCTAGATTGCGGAGCCCCTCCTACAATGAGCAGTTCTTC. Translating gives CSARLRSPSYNEQFF.

The V and J genes are TRBV29-1 and TRBJ2-2; D may be TRBD2 (6 bases). This CDR3 region has 13 residues. Per the germline V gene, CDR1 is SQVTM and CDR2 is ANQGSEA. V was pared by 5 bases and J by 3 bases, with 10 bases between. The CDR3 sequence is CSVIADHTGELFF. The CDR3 DNA is TGCAGCGTTATAGCGGACCACACCGGGGAGCTGTTTTTT.

This clonotype appeared many times. The rearrangement links TRBV7-6 to TRBJ2-1, with 9 bases matching TRBD1. CDR1 is SGHVS, CDR2 FNYEAQ, per germline. The CDR3 is 15 residues long. V shed 4 bases, J shed 8 bases, and the junction held 9 bases outside the gene matches. CDR3 nucleotides: TGTGCCAGCAGCTCCCGGGACAGGGCCATCTATGAGCAGTTCTTC. The encoded protein is CASSSRDRAIYEQFF.

This chain joins TRBV23-1 and TRBJ2-1; 9 nucleotides agree with TRBD1. TRBV23-1 is filed as an ORF, its function uncertain. The CDR3 length is 19 residues. The trim removed 2 bases at V and 0 bases at J, leaving 11 bases unmatched. The CDR3 region has the DNA TGCGCCAGCAGTCAAGGGGACAGGGCCGGCTTTAGCTCCTACAATGAGCAGTTCTTC. Translation gives CASSQGDRAGFSSYNEQFF.

This clonotype has at least ten counts. Because it lacks the conserved phenylalanine or tryptophan at the end, this CDR3 is likely a read error. The limits of the CDR3 on the DNA are not certain, so only TCRdb's listed CDR3 is given. The chain recombines TRBV4-3 with TRBJ1-1. The CDR3 totals 14 residues, both ends included. In germline, CDR1 is LGHNA, CDR2 YSLEER. The CDR3 sequence: CASSQDWGGLSSVL.

In its sample, this clonotype was seen a few times. The V gene is TRBV7-2, the J gene TRBJ2-7, with D possibly being TRBD1 or TRBD2 (5 bases each). V gave up 4 bases and J gave up 6 bases, with 13 bases separating them. The CDR3 contains 13 residues. CDR1 SGHTA and CDR2 FQGNSA come from the germline V gene. The CDR3 reads CASSWGKKGEQYF. Here the CDR3 DNA reads TGTGCCAGCAGCTGGGGGAAGAAGGGCGAGCAGTACTTC.

This clonotype was counted only a few times. One junction end disagrees with the germline gene, perhaps due to a read error. This chain uses TRBV9 with TRBJ2-1; 9 bases match TRBD2. The CDR3 has 15 amino acids. The germline V gene has CDR1 SGDLS and CDR2 YYNGEE. The CDR3 DNA reads TGTGCCAGCAGTATAATGACTAGCGGATACAATGAACAGTTCTTC. Its protein product is CASSIMTSGYNEQFF.

This sequence joins TRBV2 and TRBJ1-5; TRBD1 agrees at 7 bases. This CDR3 spans 15 amino acids. The ends lost 6 bases at V and 1 base at J; junction bases unmatched: 6. Germline-derived CDR1 and CDR2 are SNHLY and FYNNEI. CDR3 region: CASRAGTVSNQPQHF. The CDR3 coding sequence is TGTGCCAGCAGGGCCGGGACAGTAAGCAATCAGCCCCAGCATTTT.

The chain uses TRBV9 and TRBJ1-2; D gene ambiguous. Between the trimmed V and J ends, which lost 1 base and 0 bases, there was a span of 22 bases. CDR1 SGDLS and CDR2 YYNGEE come from the germline V gene. The CDR3 is 19 residues long. CDR3 protein: CASSVSIRGVGDTNYGYTF. DNA for the CDR3: TGTGCCAGCAGCGTATCTATACGTGGGGTCGGAGATACTAACTATGGCTACACCTTC.

The chain carries TRBV7-3 and TRBJ2-1, with D unclear. CDR3 size: 12 residues. V shed 8 bases and J shed 7 bases, with 12 bases lying between them. In germline, CDR1 is SGHTA, CDR2 FQGTGA. The chain's CDR3 is CASGRIPNEQFF. For the CDR3, the DNA is TGTGCCAGCGGTCGGATTCCAAATGAGCAGTTCTTC.

This clonotype showed up just a few times. V gene TRBV2 combines with J gene TRBJ2-7; D is possibly TRBD1 or TRBD2 (7 bases each). Trimming pared 10 bases from V and 1 base from J, leaving 17 bases between. CDR3 size: 14 residues. Germline lookup yields CDR1 SNHLY and CDR2 FYNNEI. CDR3 sequence (DNA): TGTGCCACCACCCCAGGGGGGGGATCCTACGAGCAGTACTTC. This sequence encodes CATTPGGGSYEQYF.

The chain combines TRBV19 with TRBJ2-6, with 8 bases fitting TRBD1. The trim removed 8 bases at V and 2 bases at J, leaving 2 bases unmatched. This CDR3 is 14 amino acids long. CDR1 is LNHDA and CDR2 is SQIVND in the germline V gene (reference sequence). The CDR3 here is CASDRGAGANVLTF. The DNA of the CDR3 is TGTGCCAGTGACAGGGGCGCTGGGGCCAACGTCCTGACTTTC.

This clonotype was found many times. CDR3 amino acids: CASSSSGLANVLTF. CDR3 nucleotide sequence: TGTGCCAGCAGCTCTTCTGGACTCGCCAACGTCCTGACTTTC. The chain has TRBV27 and TRBJ2-6, with D possibly TRBD2 on 5 matching bases. Trimming removed 6 bases from V and 7 bases from J, with 13 bases in between. This CDR3 has 14 residues. Looked up from germline, CDR1 is MNHEY and CDR2 is SMNVEV (reference sequence).